This passage covers 21 T cell receptor beta chains from one sample sequenced in a study of control samples from healthy donors and cancer patients. This table comes from immunoSEQ multiplex PCR, and its TCRdb copy is limited to in-frame clones, with some not included. The table records over 150,000 clones, roughly 94% of them present only once. Sequencing input: PBMCs. These receptors all stem from a man aged 55 to 70 with colorectal cancer.

The rearrangement uses TRBV11-2 and TRBJ1-1; no clear D gene. Trimming took 0 bases from V and 3 from J, leaving 14 bases between them. The CDR3 consists of 16 residues. Germline values: CDR1 SGHAT, CDR2 FQNNGV. The CDR3 region has the DNA TGTGCCAGCAGCTTAGAATGGAGGATGAGGGACACTGAAGCTTTCTTT. It codes for CASSLEWRMRDTEAFF.

As concerns this clone: This same CDR3 is encoded by further DNA sequences in the sample. The CDR3 region is CASSDRDRDQPQHF. In DNA, the CDR3 is TGTGCCAGCTCGGACAGGGATCGCGATCAGCCCCAGCATTTT. The chain uses TRBV9 and TRBJ1-5, with TRBD1 matching over 8 bases. From germline, CDR1 is SGDLS and CDR2 YYNGEE. The CDR3 spans 14 residues. V was clipped by 7 bases and J by 5 bases; unmatched bases: 8.

The chain employs TRBV30 and TRBJ1-2; D may be TRBD1 (6 bases). The germline CDR1 and CDR2 sequences are GTSNPN and SVGIG (reference sequence). V lost 0 bases, J lost 5 bases, and 10 bases lay in between. This CDR3 contains 13 residues. The CDR3 sequence is CAWSVQGRYGYTF. The CDR3 bases are TGTGCCTGGAGTGTACAGGGTAGATATGGCTACACCTTC.

The chain is built from TRBV2 and TRBJ2-5, with D perhaps matching TRBD1 or TRBD2 (5 bases each). Germline V CDR1 and CDR2: SNHLY, FYNNEI. The CDR3 spans 15 residues. V shed 3 bases and J shed 1 base, with 12 bases lying between them. The CDR3 here is CASSEGPVSQETQYF. CDR3 nucleotides: TGTGCCAGCAGTGAGGGACCGGTCTCCCAAGAGACCCAGTACTTC.

The sample holds one count of this clone. The same CDR3 is also encoded by other DNA sequences in this sample. The chain links TRBV4-1 to TRBJ1-2, with D maybe TRBD1 (5 bases). The CDR3 totals 15 residues. Germline values: CDR1 MGHRA, CDR2 YSYEKL. The V end was cut by 1 base, the J end by 0 bases, with 9 bases between. For the CDR3, the DNA is TGCGCCAGCAGCCAAGGGCAAGGGGCTAACTATGGCTACACCTTC. Protein product: CASSQGQGANYGYTF.

This clone was seen a single time. The chain recombines TRBV5-4 with TRBJ2-7; D perhaps matches TRBD2 (6 bases). This CDR3 region has 14 residues. Trimming took off 4 bases at V and 3 bases at J, with 14 bases between the two ends. Germline CDR1 SGHNT, CDR2 YYREEE (reference sequence). CDR3 sequence (DNA): TGTGCCAGCAGCCGCGGGACGGATTACTACGAGCAGTACTTC. Protein: CASSRGTDYYEQYF.

The chain joins TRBV2 to TRBJ1-4, with 8 bases fitting TRBD1. The CDR3 runs to 15 residues. Germline CDR1 and CDR2: SNHLY and FYNNEI. The junction had 8 bases not matched to a gene; V was cut back by 7 bases and J by 4 bases. The CDR3 DNA reads as TGTGCCAGCACCGGCAGGGGGCTGGGTAATGAAAAACTGTTTTTT. This sequence encodes CASTGRGLGNEKLFF.

A single count supports this clone. V usage is TRBV9 and J usage is TRBJ2-5; 14 nucleotides match TRBD2. Germline loops: CDR1 SGDLS, CDR2 YYNGEE. With 2 bases clipped from V and 2 bases from J, the junction kept 2 bases outside the gene matches. The length of the CDR3 is 16 residues. Here the CDR3 reads CASSVWTSGGQETQYF. CDR3 sequence (DNA): TGTGCCAGCAGCGTCTGGACTAGCGGGGGGCAAGAGACCCAGTACTTC.

The genes are TRBV6-5 and TRBJ1-5; D possibly corresponds to TRBD1 (5 bases). The V and J ends lost 6 bases and 3 bases respectively, with 15 bases between them. The CDR3 contains 15 residues. CDR1 and CDR2 from the germline V gene are MNHEY and SVGAGI. This CDR3 is CASSPGTLANQPQHF. In nucleotides, the CDR3 is TGTGCCAGCAGCCCAGGGACGCTAGCCAATCAGCCCCAGCATTTT.

The chain couples TRBV18 to TRBJ2-7, with D possibly called TRBD1 or TRBD2 (5 bases each). This CDR3 has 15 residues. V gave up 6 bases and J gave up 4 bases, with 19 bases separating them. The germline gives CDR1 KGHSH, CDR2 LQKENI. The CDR3 DNA is TGTGCCAGCTCGGCAGGGATCCCGACGGGGTACGAGCAGTACTTC. Translated: CASSAGIPTGYEQYF.

This clone was seen a single time. The gene calls are TRBV7-2 and TRBJ2-6; D is unresolved. V was shortened by 7 bases and J by 1 base, with 5 bases between the two germline ends. The CDR3 is 13 residues long. CDR1 and CDR2 (germline): SGHTA, FQGNSA. The CDR3 bases are TGTGCCAGCACCGAATCTGGGGCCAACGTCCTGACTTTC. It codes for CASTESGANVLTF.

This chain's CDR3 is CASSLQSMNTEAFF. DNA for the CDR3: TGTGCCAGCAGCTTACAGAGTATGAACACTGAAGCTTTCTTT. V gene TRBV7-8 combines with J gene TRBJ1-1; D uncertain. The CDR3 consists of 14 residues. With 2 bases removed from V and 0 bases from J, the gap between germline ends came to 7 bases. Germline CDR1 reads SGHVS; CDR2 reads FQNEAQ.

The rearrangement uses TRBV12-3 or TRBV12-4 and TRBJ2-7; D may be TRBD1 (6 bases). The V gene lost 5 bases and the J gene lost 8 bases, with 13 bases spanning the gap. CDR3 length equals 12 residues. CDR3 nucleotide sequence: TGTGCCAGCAGTATGAGACAGGAAAAGCAGTACTTC. It is translated as CASSMRQEKQYF.

In DNA, the CDR3 is TGTGCCAGCAGATTCGACAGGTATAATTCACCCCTCCACTTT. It translates to CASRFDRYNSPLHF. This chain connects TRBV2 to TRBJ1-6, with TRBD1 as a possible D gene (6 bases). CDR3 size: 14 residues. V was trimmed by 6 bases and J by 4 bases, leaving 10 bases between them. The germline V gene encodes CDR1 SNHLY and CDR2 FYNNEI.

The chain links TRBV6-1 to TRBJ1-6, with a possible D match to TRBD1 (5 bases). Trimming cost V 2 bases and J 8 bases, with 7 bases left between them. Germline V gives CDR1 MNHNS, CDR2 SASEGT. CDR3 length: 13 residues. The CDR3 DNA reads TGTGCCAGCAGTGAACAAGGGGATTCACCCCTCCACTTT. Its translation is CASSEQGDSPLHF.

The chain employs TRBV5-1 and TRBJ2-5, with 8 bases identical to TRBD2. CDR1 and CDR2 from the germline V gene are SGHRS and YFSETQ. This CDR3 is 16 amino acids long. V was clipped by 4 bases and J by 2 bases; unmatched bases: 10. CDR3 residues: CASSLSPRGGQETQYF. CDR3 nucleotides: TGCGCCAGCAGCCTCTCTCCCCGGGGGGGTCAAGAGACCCAGTACTTC.

This chain connects TRBV7-2 to TRBJ2-3; 11 bases align to TRBD1. The ends lost 7 bases at V and 5 bases at J; junction bases unmatched: 11. The CDR3 is 16 amino acids. CDR1 is SGHTA and CDR2 is FQGNSA in the germline V gene. CDR3 sequence (DNA): TGTGCCAGCACCTACGGGGACAGGGGGTCAGGAGATACGCAGTATTTT. This encodes CASTYGDRGSGDTQYF.

This clone was recorded once. V usage is TRBV30 and J usage is TRBJ1-2, with 7 bases identical to TRBD1. This CDR3 has 16 amino acids. CDR1 is GTSNPN and CDR2 is SVGIG in the germline V gene (reference sequence). V lost 3 bases to trimming and J lost 1 base; unmatched junction nucleotides: 11. The CDR3 bases are TGTGCCTGGAGCGGGATCACAGGGGAAGTTAACTATGGCTACACCTTC. Amino acid sequence: CAWSGITGEVNYGYTF. The full variable domain, its missing parts supplied by reference TRBV30 and TRBJ1-2, is SQTIHQWPATLVQPVGSPLSLECTVEGTSNPNLYWYRQAAGRGLQLLFYSVGIGQISSEVPQNLSASRPQDRQFILSSKKLLLSDSGFYLCAWSGITGEVNYGYTFGSGTRLTVV.

V is TRBV3-1 (or the pseudogene TRBV3-2) and J is TRBJ2-5, with 12 bases fitting TRBD2. The CDR3 is 15 residues long. Germline lookup yields CDR1 LGHDT and CDR2 YNNKEL (reference sequence). V was clipped by 1 base and J by 4 bases; unmatched bases: 1. This chain's CDR3 is CASSQGTSGVETQYF. CDR3 DNA sequence: TGTGCCAGCAGCCAAGGGACTAGCGGGGTAGAGACCCAGTACTTC.

This clone was observed once. The chain is built from TRBV9 and TRBJ1-1; D is undetermined. V lost 5 bases and J lost 4, with 12 bases in between. CDR1 and CDR2 (germline): SGDLS, YYNGEE. The CDR3 extends over 13 amino acids. The CDR3 sequence is CASSILSGTEAFF. CDR3 DNA sequence: TGTGCCAGCAGTATTTTAAGCGGCACTGAAGCTTTCTTT. The full variable domain, in which reference TRBV9 and TRBJ1-1 provide the parts outside the CDR3, is DSGVTQTPKHLITATGQRVTLRCSPRSGDLSVYWYQQSLDQGLQFLIQYYNGEERAKGNILERFSAQQFPDLHSELNLSSLELGDSALYFCASSILSGTEAFFGQGTRLTVV.

The chain recombines TRBV7-2 with TRBJ1-6; no reliable D call. Germline assignment: CDR1 SGHTA and CDR2 FQGNSA. Trimming shortened V by 1 base and J by 7 bases, and 11 bases separated the two germline ends. The CDR3 loop spans 15 amino acids. CDR3 in amino acids: CASSLEPSRNSPLHF. The CDR3 DNA is TGTGCCAGCAGCTTAGAGCCTTCGCGAAATTCACCCCTCCACTTT.